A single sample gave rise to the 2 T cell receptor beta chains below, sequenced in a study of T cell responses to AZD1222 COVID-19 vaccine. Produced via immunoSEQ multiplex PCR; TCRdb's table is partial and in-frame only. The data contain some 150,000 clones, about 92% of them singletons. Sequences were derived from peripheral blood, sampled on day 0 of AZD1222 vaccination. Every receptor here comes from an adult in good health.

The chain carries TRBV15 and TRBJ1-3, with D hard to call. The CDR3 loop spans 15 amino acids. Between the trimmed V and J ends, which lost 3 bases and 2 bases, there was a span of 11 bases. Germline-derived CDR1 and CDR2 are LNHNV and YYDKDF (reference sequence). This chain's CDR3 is CATSSRAEPGNTIYF. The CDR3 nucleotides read TGTGCCACCAGCAGCCGAGCAGAACCTGGAAACACCATATATTTT.

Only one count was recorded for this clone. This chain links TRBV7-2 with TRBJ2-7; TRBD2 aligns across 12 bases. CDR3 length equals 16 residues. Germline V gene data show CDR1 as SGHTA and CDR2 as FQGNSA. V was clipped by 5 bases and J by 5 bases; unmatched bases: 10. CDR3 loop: CASSLLAGGTFDEQYF. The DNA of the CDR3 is TGTGCCAGCAGCCTTCTAGCGGGGGGGACCTTTGACGAGCAGTACTTC.